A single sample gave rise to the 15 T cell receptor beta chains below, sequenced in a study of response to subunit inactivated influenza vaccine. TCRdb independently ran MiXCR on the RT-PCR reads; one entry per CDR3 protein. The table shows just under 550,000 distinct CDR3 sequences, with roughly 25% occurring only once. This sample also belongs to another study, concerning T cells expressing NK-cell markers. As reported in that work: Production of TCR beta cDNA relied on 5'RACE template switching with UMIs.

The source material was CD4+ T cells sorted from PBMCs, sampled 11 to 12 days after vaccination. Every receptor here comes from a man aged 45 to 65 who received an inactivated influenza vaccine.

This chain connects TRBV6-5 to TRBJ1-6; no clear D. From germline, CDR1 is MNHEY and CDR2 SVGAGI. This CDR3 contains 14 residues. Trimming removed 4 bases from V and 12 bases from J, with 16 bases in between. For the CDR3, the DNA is TGTGCCAGCAGTTTTTCCCCCCGAATTGAACCCCTCCACTTT. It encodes CASSFSPRIEPLHF.

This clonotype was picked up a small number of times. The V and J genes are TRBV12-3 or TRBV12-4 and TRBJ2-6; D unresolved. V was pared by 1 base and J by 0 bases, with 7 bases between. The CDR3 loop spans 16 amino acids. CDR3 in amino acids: CASSLGRTSGANVLTF. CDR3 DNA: TGTGCCAGCAGTTTAGGCAGAACCTCTGGGGCCAACGTCCTGACTTTC.

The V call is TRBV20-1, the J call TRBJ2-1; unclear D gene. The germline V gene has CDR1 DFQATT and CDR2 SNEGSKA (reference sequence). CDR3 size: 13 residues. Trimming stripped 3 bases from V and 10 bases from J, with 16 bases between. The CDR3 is CSARSAALREQFF. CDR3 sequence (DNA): TGCAGTGCTAGGTCGGCCGCCCTGCGGGAGCAGTTCTTC.

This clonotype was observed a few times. The CDR3 reads CSARLLNRGTAYNEQFF. CDR3 coding DNA: TGCAGTGCTAGACTTTTGAACCGCGGGACAGCCTACAATGAGCAGTTCTTC. This chain links TRBV20-1 with TRBJ2-1; D is possibly TRBD1 (7 bases). The CDR3 loop spans 17 amino acids. From germline, CDR1 is DFQATT and CDR2 SNEGSKA (reference sequence). V was clipped by 2 bases and J by 2 bases, with 19 bases between them.

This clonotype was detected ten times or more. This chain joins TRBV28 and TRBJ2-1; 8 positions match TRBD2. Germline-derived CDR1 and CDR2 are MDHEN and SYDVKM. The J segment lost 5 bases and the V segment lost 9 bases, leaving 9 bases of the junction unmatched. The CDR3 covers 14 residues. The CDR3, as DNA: TGTGCCAGTATAGGGCAACTAGCGGACAATGAGCAGTTCTTC. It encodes CASIGQLADNEQFF.

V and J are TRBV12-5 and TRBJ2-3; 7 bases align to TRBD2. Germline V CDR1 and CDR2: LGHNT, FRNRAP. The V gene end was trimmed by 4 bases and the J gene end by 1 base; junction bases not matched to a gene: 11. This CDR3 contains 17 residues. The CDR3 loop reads CASGSTLSSGGTDTQYF. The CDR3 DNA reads TGTGCTAGTGGTTCGACTCTTTCTAGCGGAGGCACAGATACGCAGTATTTT.

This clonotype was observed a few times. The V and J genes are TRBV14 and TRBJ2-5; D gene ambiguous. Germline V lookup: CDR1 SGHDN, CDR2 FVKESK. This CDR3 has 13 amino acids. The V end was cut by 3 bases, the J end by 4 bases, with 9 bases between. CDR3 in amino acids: CASSHPGSETQYF. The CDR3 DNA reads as TGTGCCAGCAGCCATCCGGGTTCAGAGACCCAGTACTTC.

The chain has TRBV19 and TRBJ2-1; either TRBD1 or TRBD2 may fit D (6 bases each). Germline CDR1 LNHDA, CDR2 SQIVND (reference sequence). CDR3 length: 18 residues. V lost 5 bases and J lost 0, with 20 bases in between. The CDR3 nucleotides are TGTGCCAGTAGTTACCGGGGGCAGCCTCTAAGCTCCTACAATGAGCAGTTCTTC. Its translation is CASSYRGQPLSSYNEQFF.

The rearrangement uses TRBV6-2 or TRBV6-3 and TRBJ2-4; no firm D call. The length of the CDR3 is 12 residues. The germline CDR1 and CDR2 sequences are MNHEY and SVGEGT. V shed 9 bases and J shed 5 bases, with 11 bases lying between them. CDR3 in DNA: TGTGCCAGTAAAAGCCTACAAAACATTCAGTACTTC. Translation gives CASKSLQNIQYF.

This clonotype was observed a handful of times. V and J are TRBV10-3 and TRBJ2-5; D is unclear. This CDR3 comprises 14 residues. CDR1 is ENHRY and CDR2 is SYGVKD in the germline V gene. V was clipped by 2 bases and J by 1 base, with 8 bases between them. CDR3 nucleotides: TGTGCCATCAGTGAGGGAACGGGCCAAGAGACCCAGTACTTC. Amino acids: CAISEGTGQETQYF.

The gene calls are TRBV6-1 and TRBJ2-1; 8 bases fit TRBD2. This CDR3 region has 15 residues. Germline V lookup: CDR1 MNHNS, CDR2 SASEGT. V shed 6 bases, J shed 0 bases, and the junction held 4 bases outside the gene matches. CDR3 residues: CASRGGGSSYNEQFF. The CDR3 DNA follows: TGTGCCAGCAGGGGCGGGGGGAGCTCCTACAATGAGCAGTTCTTC.

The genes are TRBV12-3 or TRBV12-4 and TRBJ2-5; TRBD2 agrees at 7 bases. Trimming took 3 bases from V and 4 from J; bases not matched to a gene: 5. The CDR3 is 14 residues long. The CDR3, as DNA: TGTGCCAGCAGTTTGAGAGGGAGGGGAGAGACCCAGTACTTC. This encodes CASSLRGRGETQYF.

The CDR3 loop is CSLRTHRGEQYF. The CDR3 DNA is TGCAGCTTGAGAACCCACAGGGGCGAGCAGTACTTC. V usage is TRBV29-1 and J usage is TRBJ2-7, with 7 bases lining up with TRBD1. This CDR3 is built from 12 residues. Germline trimming cut 8 bases from V and 6 bases from J; bases unmatched to any gene: 10. The germline V gene has CDR1 SQVTM and CDR2 ANQGSEA.

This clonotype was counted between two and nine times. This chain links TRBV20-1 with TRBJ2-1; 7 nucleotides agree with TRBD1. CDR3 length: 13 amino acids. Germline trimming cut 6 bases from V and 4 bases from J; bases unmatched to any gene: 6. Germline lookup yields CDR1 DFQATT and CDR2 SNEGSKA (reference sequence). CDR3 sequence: CSASRDSYNEQFF. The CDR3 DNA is TGCAGTGCCAGCCGGGACAGTTACAATGAGCAGTTCTTC.

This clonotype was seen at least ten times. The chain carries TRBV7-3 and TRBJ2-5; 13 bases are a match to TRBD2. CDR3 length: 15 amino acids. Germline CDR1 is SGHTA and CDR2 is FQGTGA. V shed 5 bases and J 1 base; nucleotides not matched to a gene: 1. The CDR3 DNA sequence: TGTGCCAGCAGCCGGACTAGCGGGGGCCAAGAGACCCAGTACTTC. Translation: CASSRTSGGQETQYF. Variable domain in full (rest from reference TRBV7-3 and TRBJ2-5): GAGVSQTPSNKVTEKGKYVELRCDPISGHTALYWYRQSLGQGPEFLIYFQGTGAADDSGLPNDRFFAVRPEGSVSTLKIQRTERGDSAVYLCASSRTSGGQETQYFGPGTRLLVL.